A single sample gave rise to the 23 T cell receptor beta chains below, sequenced in a study of blood T cell repertoires in COVID-19. The data were produced by immunoSEQ multiplex PCR, yet TCRdb's version contains in-frame clones alone and is incomplete. The table includes more than 250,000 clones, around 90% detected once. The material sequenced was peripheral blood. The receptors originated from a man between 18 and 29 years old who had recovered from COVID-19.

This clone was counted a single time. The rearrangement uses TRBV9 and TRBJ1-1; no reliable D call. The CDR3 runs 14 residues. Germline V CDR1 and CDR2: SGDLS, YYNGEE. Trimming took off 5 bases at V and 1 base at J, with 12 bases between the two ends. CDR3 sequence: CASRPAAPNTEAFF. CDR3 nucleotides: TGTGCCAGCAGACCAGCGGCCCCGAACACTGAAGCTTTCTTT.

J is TRBJ1-1 and V is TRBV30; 8 nucleotides align to TRBD1. V dropped 2 bases and J dropped 11; count of bases not matched to a gene: 10. Germline V gene data show CDR1 as GTSNPN and CDR2 as SVGIG (reference sequence). The CDR3 has 13 amino acids. The CDR3 sequence: CAWSLQRQGRAFF. In DNA, the CDR3 is TGTGCCTGGAGTTTACAGCGACAGGGGAGGGCTTTCTTT.

The chain employs TRBV5-8 and TRBJ1-5; tentatively, D is TRBD1 (5 bases). The germline gives CDR1 SGHTS, CDR2 YDEGEE. Trimming removed 0 bases from V and 2 bases from J, with 24 bases in between. The CDR3 consists of 20 residues. CDR3 in amino acids: CASSLAGLTNFPPGNQPQHF. CDR3 bases: TGTGCCAGCAGCTTGGCGGGACTGACTAATTTCCCCCCCGGCAATCAGCCCCAGCATTTT.

The chain combines TRBV27 with TRBJ1-1; D might be TRBD1 (6 bases). The CDR3 length is 14 residues. V was clipped by 6 bases and J by 0 bases, with 11 bases between them. Germline CDR1 and CDR2: MNHEY and SMNVEV (reference sequence). CDR3 DNA sequence: TGTGCCAGCAGGCGGACAGAGATGAACACTGAAGCTTTCTTT. Protein sequence: CASRRTEMNTEAFF.

J is TRBJ2-2 and V is TRBV7-9, with a possible D match to TRBD2 (6 bases). Germline assignment: CDR1 SEHNR and CDR2 FQNEAQ (reference sequence). CDR3 length equals 16 residues. V gave up 2 bases and J gave up 7 bases, with 17 bases separating them. For the CDR3, the DNA is TGTGCCAGCAGCTTATCCGGGAGTGGTTCTGGCGGGGAGCTGTTTTTT. It codes for CASSLSGSGSGGELFF.

The rearrangement joins TRBV9 to TRBJ2-7; 11 bases line up with TRBD1. The trim removed 4 bases at V and 5 bases at J, leaving 2 bases unmatched. This CDR3 comprises 13 residues. CDR1 is SGDLS, CDR2 YYNGEE, per germline. The CDR3 loop reads CASSLGQGDEQYF. CDR3 DNA sequence: TGTGCCAGCAGCTTGGGACAGGGGGACGAGCAGTACTTC.

The chain combines TRBV10-3 with TRBJ2-7; TRBD2 matches 9 bases. The ends lost 8 bases at V and 0 bases at J; junction bases unmatched: 8. CDR3 length: 15 amino acids. The germline V gene encodes CDR1 ENHRY and CDR2 SYGVKD. Here the CDR3 DNA reads TGTGCCATCGCCGAGGGTAGCGGGAGCTCCTACGAGCAGTACTTC. Protein sequence: CAIAEGSGSSYEQYF.

This chain joins TRBV20-1 and TRBJ2-1; D gene uncertain. V was cut by 3 bases and J by 7 bases, with 7 bases left in between. Germline V gene lookup returns CDR1 DFQATT and CDR2 SNEGSKA (reference sequence). The CDR3 contains 11 residues. The CDR3 DNA reads as TGCAGTGCTAGCCCTTTGAATGAGCAGTTCTTC. Its translation is CSASPLNEQFF.

The chain links TRBV7-8 to TRBJ2-1; the D is unclear. V was trimmed by 5 bases and J by 4 bases, leaving 6 bases between them. The CDR3 length is 12 residues. Looked up from germline, CDR1 is SGHVS and CDR2 is FQNEAQ. Here the CDR3 DNA reads TGTGCCAGCAGCGCAACTTACAATGAGCAGTTCTTC. It translates to CASSATYNEQFF.

The table lists this clone with a few counts. The chain combines TRBV27 with TRBJ1-5, with TRBD1 matching over 8 bases. Germline V gene lookup returns CDR1 MNHEY and CDR2 SMNVEV (reference sequence). Unmatched junction bases numbered 3, after V lost 2 bases and J lost 3 bases. The CDR3 runs 15 residues. The CDR3 DNA reads TGTGCCAGCAGTTTAGCACAGGGGGTCAATCAGCCCCAGCATTTT. Protein sequence: CASSLAQGVNQPQHF.

J is TRBJ1-1 and V is TRBV3-1 (or the pseudogene TRBV3-2); D remains unclear. The CDR3 covers 13 residues. Trimming took off 0 bases at V and 7 bases at J, with 9 bases between the two ends. The germline CDR1 and CDR2 sequences are LGHDT and YNNKEL (reference sequence). For the CDR3, the DNA is TGTGCCAGCAGCCAAGACCCCCTCCTTGAAGCTTTCTTT. Translated, it gives CASSQDPLLEAFF.

The chain employs TRBV18 and TRBJ2-3, with 14 bases matching TRBD2. The length of the CDR3 is 18 residues. With 3 bases clipped from V and 5 bases from J, the junction kept 10 bases outside the gene matches. In germline, CDR1 is KGHSH, CDR2 LQKENI. CDR3 residues: CASSPRLTSGREVDTQYF. The DNA for the CDR3 is TGTGCCAGCTCACCGCGCCTGACTAGCGGGAGGGAGGTAGATACGCAGTATTTT.

The CDR3 DNA reads as TGCGCCAGCAGCCAAGATCGGTTCTGGGGGCGGATCCTCTCTGGGGCCAACGTCCTGACTTTC. Amino acids: CASSQDRFWGRILSGANVLTF. V is TRBV4-1 and J is TRBJ2-6, with D perhaps TRBD1 (6 bases). V was cut by 0 bases and J by 0 bases, with 21 bases left in between. Germline CDR1 is MGHRA and CDR2 is YSYEKL. The CDR3 runs to 21 residues.

The V and J genes are TRBV9 and TRBJ2-7; possible D gene TRBD1, 5 bases. Germline V gene data show CDR1 as SGDLS and CDR2 as YYNGEE. V was clipped by 0 bases and J by 6 bases, with 19 bases between them. The CDR3 contains 16 residues. The CDR3 protein is CASSVEFAGSFGEQYF. The CDR3 DNA reads as TGTGCCAGCAGCGTAGAATTTGCAGGGTCCTTCGGCGAGCAGTACTTC.

V is TRBV19 and J is TRBJ2-3; the D is unclear. CDR1 and CDR2 (germline): LNHDA, SQIVND (reference sequence). The CDR3 is made up of 14 amino acids. V was trimmed by 6 bases and J by 0 bases, leaving 10 bases between them. CDR3 nucleotides: TGTGCCAGTAGGGCTTCTGGTAGCACAGATACGCAGTATTTT. Amino acid sequence: CASRASGSTDTQYF.

Only one count was recorded for this clone. J is TRBJ2-3 and V is TRBV5-1; perhaps TRBD2 as D (6 bases). Trimming left V 4 bases short and J 6 bases short, with 15 bases between. The CDR3 loop spans 14 amino acids. Germline loops: CDR1 SGHRS, CDR2 YFSETQ. The chain's CDR3 is CASSPGDWQDTQYF. The DNA for the CDR3 is TGCGCCAGCAGCCCCGGGGACTGGCAGGATACGCAGTATTTT.

The chain has TRBV9 and TRBJ1-1; D remains unclear. Germline CDR1 SGDLS, CDR2 YYNGEE. There are 19 residues in the CDR3. The V gene lost 0 bases and the J gene lost 3 bases, with 24 bases spanning the gap. As DNA, the CDR3 is TGTGCCAGCAGCGTAGGAACAGCGGGCAGGTGGGGAATGGACACTGAAGCTTTCTTT. It yields the protein CASSVGTAGRWGMDTEAFF.

The V gene is TRBV5-1, the J gene TRBJ1-2, with a possible D match to TRBD1 (6 bases). The germline CDR1 and CDR2 sequences are SGHRS and YFSETQ. Trimming removed 2 bases from V and 6 bases from J, with 17 bases in between. This CDR3 spans 15 amino acids. The CDR3 DNA is TGCGCCAGCAGCTTTCACAGGGATGGAACGGATGGCTACACCTTC. This encodes CASSFHRDGTDGYTF.

This clone was detected once. This same CDR3 is encoded by further DNA sequences in the sample. The CDR3 spells CASSQEQGTYGYTF. CDR3 nucleotides: TGCGCCAGCAGCCAAGAACAGGGGACCTATGGCTACACCTTC. The chain recombines TRBV4-1 with TRBJ1-2; TRBD1 matches 7 bases. Germline assignment: CDR1 MGHRA and CDR2 YSYEKL. This CDR3 region has 14 residues. With V trimmed by 0 bases and J by 4 bases, 2 bases remained unmatched.

This rearrangement joins TRBV18 to TRBJ1-2; D unclear. Germline CDR1 and CDR2: KGHSH and LQKENI. CDR3 length: 15 residues. Trimming removed 3 bases from V and 0 bases from J, with 11 bases in between. CDR3 DNA: TGTGCCAGCTCACCGTCGGGTAATCCTAACTATGGCTACACCTTC. As protein: CASSPSGNPNYGYTF.

This clone is a singleton in its sample. This chain connects TRBV7-2 to TRBJ2-7, with 9 bases lining up with TRBD1. J was trimmed by 4 bases and V by 3 bases; bases with no gene match: 7. Germline V gene lookup returns CDR1 SGHTA and CDR2 FQGNSA. The CDR3 is made up of 15 amino acids. The CDR3 reads CASSLNFGQGYEQYF. The CDR3 DNA reads as TGTGCCAGCAGCTTGAACTTTGGACAGGGGTACGAGCAGTACTTC.

V gene TRBV5-1 combines with J gene TRBJ2-1, with 10 bases identical to TRBD2. Germline V CDR1 and CDR2: SGHRS, YFSETQ. There are 15 residues in the CDR3. After removal of 4 bases from V and 3 bases from J, the junction contained 4 bases not matched to a gene. The CDR3 DNA is TGCGCCAGCAGCCAAAGCGGGAGGGGCTACAATGAGCAGTTCTTC. The encoded protein is CASSQSGRGYNEQFF.

The chain carries TRBV30 and TRBJ2-7; D is perhaps TRBD1 (5 bases). V lost 5 bases, J lost 0 bases, and 8 bases lay in between. There are 12 residues in the CDR3. Germline lookup yields CDR1 GTSNPN and CDR2 SVGIG (reference sequence). The CDR3 DNA reads TGTGCCTGGCAGACAGACTCCTACGAGCAGTACTTC. It yields the protein CAWQTDSYEQYF.